This T cell receptor beta chain was identified during a study of CXCR3-negative and CXCR3-positive naive CD8 T cells. This CDR3 comprises 15 residues. Per the germline V gene, CDR1 is DFQATT and CDR2 is SNEGSKA (reference sequence). With UMI labels, 5' RACE was used to prepare the TRB cDNA libraries. TCRdb reprocessed the 5' RACE reads, keeping one entry per CDR3 protein, no DNA. This sample's table has under 85,000 distinct CDR3 sequences. Sequencing was done on a sample of naive CXCR3- CD8+ T cells from blood. The sample's subset: CD45RO-CCR7+CD27+CD95- naive CD8+ T cells lacking CXCR3 (TNR3-). V gene TRBV20-1 combines with J gene TRBJ2-1; TCRdb proposes TRBD2, but this gene call is untestable without DNA. The clonotype was recovered from a human donor in good health. Some clones in this sample may be carry-over from other donors' samples. CDR3 in amino acids: CSARDEREGLNEQFF.